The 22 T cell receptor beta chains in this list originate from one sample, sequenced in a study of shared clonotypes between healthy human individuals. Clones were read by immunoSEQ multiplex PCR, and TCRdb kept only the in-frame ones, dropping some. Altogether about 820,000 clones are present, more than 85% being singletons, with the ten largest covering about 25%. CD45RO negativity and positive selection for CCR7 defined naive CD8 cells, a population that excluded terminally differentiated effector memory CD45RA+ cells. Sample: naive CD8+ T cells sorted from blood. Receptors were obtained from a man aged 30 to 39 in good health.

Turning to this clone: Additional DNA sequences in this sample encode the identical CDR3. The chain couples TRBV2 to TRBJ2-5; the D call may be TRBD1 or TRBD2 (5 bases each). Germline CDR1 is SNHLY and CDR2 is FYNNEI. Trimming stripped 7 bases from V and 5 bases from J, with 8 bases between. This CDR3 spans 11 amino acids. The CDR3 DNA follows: TGTGCCAGCACGAGGGGTGAGACCCAGTACTTC. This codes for CASTRGETQYF.

This chain's CDR3 is CASGVRVSATAFF. The CDR3 DNA is TGTGCCAGCGGGGTAAGGGTATCCGCCACCGCTTTCTTT. J is TRBJ1-1 and V is TRBV6-5; D gene unclear. The CDR3 contains 13 residues. Trimming removed 8 bases at V and 11 bases at J, with 21 bases between. From germline, CDR1 is MNHEY and CDR2 SVGAGI.

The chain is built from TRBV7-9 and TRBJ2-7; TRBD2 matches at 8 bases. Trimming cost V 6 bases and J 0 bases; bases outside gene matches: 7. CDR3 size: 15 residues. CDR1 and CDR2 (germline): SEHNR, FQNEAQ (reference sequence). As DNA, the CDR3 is TGTGCCAGCAGTCAAACTAGCGGAGGCTCCTACGAGCAGTACTTC. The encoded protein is CASSQTSGGSYEQYF.

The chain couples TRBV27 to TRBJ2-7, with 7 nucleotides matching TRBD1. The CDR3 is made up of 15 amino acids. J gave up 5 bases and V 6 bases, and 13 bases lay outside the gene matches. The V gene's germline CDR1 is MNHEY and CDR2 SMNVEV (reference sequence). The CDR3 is CASSPLKTGPHEQYF. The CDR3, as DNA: TGTGCCAGCAGCCCTCTGAAGACAGGGCCGCACGAGCAGTACTTC.

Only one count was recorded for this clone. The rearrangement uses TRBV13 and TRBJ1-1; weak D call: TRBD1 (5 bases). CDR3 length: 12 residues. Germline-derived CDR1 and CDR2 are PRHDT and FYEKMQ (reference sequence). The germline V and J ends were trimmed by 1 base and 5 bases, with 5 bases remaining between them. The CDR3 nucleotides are TGTGCCAGCAGCTTAGAGGGGACTGAAGCTTTCTTT. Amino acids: CASSLEGTEAFF.

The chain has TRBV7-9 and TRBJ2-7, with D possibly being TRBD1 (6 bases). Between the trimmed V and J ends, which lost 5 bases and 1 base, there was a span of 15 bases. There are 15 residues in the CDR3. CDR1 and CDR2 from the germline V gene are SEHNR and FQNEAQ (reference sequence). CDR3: CASSPSTGHSYEQYF. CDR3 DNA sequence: TGTGCCAGCAGCCCTAGCACGGGACATTCCTACGAGCAGTACTTC. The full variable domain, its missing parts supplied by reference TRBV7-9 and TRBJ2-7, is DTGVSQNPRHKITKRGQNVTFRCDPISEHNRLYWYRQTLGQGPEFLTYFQNEAQLEKSRLLSDRFSAERPKGSFSTLEIQRTEQGDSAMYLCASSPSTGHSYEQYFGPGTRLTVT.

The CDR3 reads CASSRDSYYEQYF. In DNA form, the CDR3 reads TGTGCCAGCAGCCGGGACTCTTACTACGAGCAGTACTTC. The V and J genes are TRBV7-9 and TRBJ2-7; possible D gene TRBD2, 6 bases. V was cut by 5 bases and J by 3 bases, with 11 bases left in between. The length of the CDR3 is 13 residues. CDR1 and CDR2 (germline): SEHNR, FQNEAQ (reference sequence).

CDR3 protein: CASSLARPFSSYEQYF. CDR3 nucleotide sequence: TGTGCCAGCAGCTTAGCGAGGCCCTTCAGCTCCTACGAGCAGTACTTC. The chain carries TRBV7-9 and TRBJ2-7, with D uncertain. This CDR3 is 16 amino acids long. The V gene lost 0 bases and the J gene lost 0 bases, with 12 bases spanning the gap. The germline CDR1 and CDR2 sequences are SEHNR and FQNEAQ (reference sequence).

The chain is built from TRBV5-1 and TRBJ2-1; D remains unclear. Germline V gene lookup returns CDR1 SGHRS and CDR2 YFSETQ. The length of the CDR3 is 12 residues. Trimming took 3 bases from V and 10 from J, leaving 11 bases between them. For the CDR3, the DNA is TGCGCCAGCAGCTCTGACCAAAGCGAGCAGTTCTTC. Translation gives CASSSDQSEQFF.

CDR3 in amino acids: CASSKRGQGHLGAFF. CDR3 DNA sequence: TGTGCCAGCAGCAAAAGGGGACAGGGGCATCTTGGGGCTTTCTTT. V usage is TRBV5-4 and J usage is TRBJ1-1, with 10 positions matching TRBD1. The V segment lost 4 bases and the J segment 11 bases; nucleotides outside the gene matches: 14. Germline V CDR1 and CDR2: SGHNT, YYREEE (reference sequence). There are 15 residues in the CDR3.

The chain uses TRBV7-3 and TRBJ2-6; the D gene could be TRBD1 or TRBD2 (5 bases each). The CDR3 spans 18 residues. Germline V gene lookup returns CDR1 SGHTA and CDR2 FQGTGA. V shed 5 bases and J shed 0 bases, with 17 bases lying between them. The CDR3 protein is CASSQRDGIISGANVLTF. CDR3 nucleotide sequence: TGTGCCAGCAGCCAGAGGGACGGAATAATCTCTGGGGCCAACGTCCTGACTTTC.

The CDR3 bases are TGTGCCAGCAGCTTTAGAGACTCCTACAATGAGCAGTTCTTC. Its protein is CASSFRDSYNEQFF. The rearrangement uses TRBV5-4 and TRBJ2-1, with unresolved D. The CDR3 is 14 residues long. The germline V and J ends were trimmed by 2 bases and 0 bases, with 6 bases remaining between them. CDR1 is SGHNT, CDR2 YYREEE, per germline (reference sequence).

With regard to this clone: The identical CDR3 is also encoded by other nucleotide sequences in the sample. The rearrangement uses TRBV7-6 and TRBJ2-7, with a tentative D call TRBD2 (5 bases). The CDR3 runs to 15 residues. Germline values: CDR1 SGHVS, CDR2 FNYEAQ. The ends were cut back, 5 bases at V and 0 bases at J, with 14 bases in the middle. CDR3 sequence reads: CASSPGASGSYEQYF. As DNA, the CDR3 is TGTGCCAGCAGCCCGGGTGCAAGCGGCTCCTACGAGCAGTACTTC.

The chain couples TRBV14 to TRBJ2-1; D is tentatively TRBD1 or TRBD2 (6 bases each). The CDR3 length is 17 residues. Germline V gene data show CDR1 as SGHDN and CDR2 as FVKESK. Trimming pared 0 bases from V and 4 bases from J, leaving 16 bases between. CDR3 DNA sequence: TGTGCCAGCAGCCAAGATATCGGGGGCCCCGATTACAATGAGCAGTTCTTC. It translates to CASSQDIGGPDYNEQFF.

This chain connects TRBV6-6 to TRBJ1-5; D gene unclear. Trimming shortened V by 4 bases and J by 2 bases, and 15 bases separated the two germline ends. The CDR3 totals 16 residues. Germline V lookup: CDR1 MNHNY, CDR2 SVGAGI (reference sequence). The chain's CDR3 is CASSLGGTGGNQPQHF. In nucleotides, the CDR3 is TGTGCCAGCAGTTTAGGAGGCACGGGAGGCAATCAGCCCCAGCATTTT.

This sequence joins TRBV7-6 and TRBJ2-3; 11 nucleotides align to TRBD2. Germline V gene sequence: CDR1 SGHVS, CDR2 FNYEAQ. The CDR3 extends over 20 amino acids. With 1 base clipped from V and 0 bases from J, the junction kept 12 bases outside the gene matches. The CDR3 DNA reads TGTGCCAGCAGCTTAGATGCGCCTAGCGGGAGGCTCGCTAGCACAGATACGCAGTATTTT. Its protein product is CASSLDAPSGRLASTDTQYF.

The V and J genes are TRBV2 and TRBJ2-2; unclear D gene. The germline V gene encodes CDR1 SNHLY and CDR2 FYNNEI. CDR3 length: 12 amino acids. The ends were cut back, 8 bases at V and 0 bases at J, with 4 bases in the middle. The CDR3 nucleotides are TGTGCCAGCGCCGCGAACACCGGGGAGCTGTTTTTT. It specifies CASAANTGELFF.

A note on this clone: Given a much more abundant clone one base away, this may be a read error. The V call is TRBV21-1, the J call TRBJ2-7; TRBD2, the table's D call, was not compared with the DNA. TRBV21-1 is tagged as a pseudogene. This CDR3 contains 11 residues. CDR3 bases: TGTGCCAGCAGCTCGGGTTACGAGCAGTACTTC. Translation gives CASSSGYEQYF.

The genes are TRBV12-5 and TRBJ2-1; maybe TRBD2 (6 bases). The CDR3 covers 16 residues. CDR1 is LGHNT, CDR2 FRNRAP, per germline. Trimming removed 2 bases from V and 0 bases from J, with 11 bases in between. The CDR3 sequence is CASGLYGTGSYNEQFF. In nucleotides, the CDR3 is TGTGCTAGTGGTTTGTATGGGACTGGCTCCTACAATGAGCAGTTCTTC.

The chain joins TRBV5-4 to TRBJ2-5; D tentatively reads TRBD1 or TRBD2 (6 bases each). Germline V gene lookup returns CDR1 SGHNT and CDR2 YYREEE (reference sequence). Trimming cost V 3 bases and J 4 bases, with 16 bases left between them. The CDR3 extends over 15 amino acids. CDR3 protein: CASSSRGGGVETQYF. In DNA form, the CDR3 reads TGTGCCAGCAGCTCCCGAGGGGGAGGCGTAGAGACCCAGTACTTC.

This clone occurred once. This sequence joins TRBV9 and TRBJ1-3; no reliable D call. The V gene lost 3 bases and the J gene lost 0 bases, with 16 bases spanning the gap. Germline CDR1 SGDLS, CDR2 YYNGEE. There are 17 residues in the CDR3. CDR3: CASSAYSEPNSGNTIYF. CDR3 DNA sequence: TGTGCCAGCAGCGCGTACAGCGAACCCAACTCTGGAAACACCATATATTTT.

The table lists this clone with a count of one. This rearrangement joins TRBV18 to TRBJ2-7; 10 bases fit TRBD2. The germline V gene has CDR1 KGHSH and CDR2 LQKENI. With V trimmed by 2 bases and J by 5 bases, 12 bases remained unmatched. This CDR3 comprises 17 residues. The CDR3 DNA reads TGTGCCAGCTCACCAGTTTTGAGCGGGAGGGCCAGAGACGAGCAGTACTTC. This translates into CASSPVLSGRARDEQYF. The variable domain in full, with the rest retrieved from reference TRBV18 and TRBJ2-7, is NAGVMQNPRHLVRRRGQEARLRCSPMKGHSHVYWYRQLPEEGLKFMVYLQKENIIDESGMPKERFSAEFPKEGPSILRIQQVVRGDSAAYFCASSPVLSGRARDEQYFGPGTRLTVT.